This T cell receptor beta chain derives from a study of technical replicates of blood from several donors. The protocol was immunoSEQ multiplex PCR, while the TCRdb copy is restricted to in-frame clones and leaves out a portion. The sample carries approximately 75,000 clones, 75% to 90% recorded once. Germline values: CDR1 LNHDA, CDR2 SQIVND (reference sequence). With 9 bases removed from V and 2 bases from J, the gap between germline ends came to 14 bases. This CDR3 has 14 amino acids. The rearrangement uses TRBV19 and TRBJ2-1; D might be TRBD2 (6 bases). Specimen: PBMCs. The TCR originated in a human donor in good health. Some clones in this sample may be carry-over from other donors' samples. This chain's CDR3 is CASQSGWTYNEQFF. The DNA for the CDR3 is TGTGCCAGCCAAAGCGGGTGGACCTACAATGAGCAGTTCTTC.